The 21 T cell receptor beta chains listed next were all sequenced from one sample in a study of identical twins. TCRdb recomputed calls from the 5' RACE reads with MiXCR, one row per CDR3 protein. The sample contains 430,000 or so distinct CDR3 sequences, approximately 24% of which appear only once. These data also featured in a second study, about T cells expressing NK-cell markers.

Sample: CD4+ T cells sorted from blood. The source of these receptors is a woman under 30 in good health.

This clonotype has only a few counts. This chain uses TRBV29-1 with TRBJ2-2; D not certain. The CDR3 has 11 amino acids. Germline-derived CDR1 and CDR2 are SQVTM and ANQGSEA. V shed 7 bases and J shed 4 bases, with 7 bases lying between them. CDR3 sequence: CSGLSTGELFF. CDR3 nucleotides: TGCAGCGGCCTTAGCACCGGGGAGCTGTTTTTT.

This clonotype was seen a few times. The chain joins TRBV11-2 to TRBJ1-1; no clear D. Germline V lookup: CDR1 SGHAT, CDR2 FQNNGV. This CDR3 contains 14 residues. V was clipped by 2 bases and J by 0 bases, with 7 bases between them. The CDR3, as DNA: TGTGCCAGCAGCTTAAGGGTCGTGAACACTGAAGCTTTCTTT. This codes for CASSLRVVNTEAFF.

This clonotype came up a few times. The CDR3 nucleotides read TGCAGCGCTCTGACGTACAGCTCTGGAAACACCATATATTTT. Residues: CSALTYSSGNTIYF. The chain has TRBV29-1 and TRBJ1-3, with D hard to call. V shed 7 bases and J shed 0 bases, with 13 bases lying between them. The CDR3 loop spans 14 amino acids. The V gene's germline CDR1 is SQVTM and CDR2 ANQGSEA.

This clonotype was seen only a few times. CDR3 in DNA: TGTGCCACCAGTGATGGGGCTGGTGAGCAGTTCTTC. Protein sequence: CATSDGAGEQFF. The V gene is TRBV24-1, the J gene TRBJ2-1; weak D call: TRBD1 (5 bases). This CDR3 has 12 residues. V was cut by 3 bases and J by 9 bases, with 8 bases left in between. The V gene's germline CDR1 is KGHDR and CDR2 SFDVKD.

The rearrangement joins TRBV20-1 to TRBJ1-4; unclear D gene. Per germline, CDR1 DFQATT and CDR2 SNEGSKA (reference sequence). The CDR3 is made up of 14 amino acids. V was clipped by 5 bases and J by 8 bases, with 18 bases between them. The CDR3 reads CSAPLAGRGEKLFF. The CDR3 coding sequence is TGCAGTGCTCCCCTGGCTGGCCGCGGGGAAAAACTGTTTTTT.

This clonotype came up a few times. The chain uses TRBV6-2 or TRBV6-3 and TRBJ2-3; the D gene is possibly TRBD2 (5 bases). Germline CDR1 MNHEY, CDR2 SVGEGT. This CDR3 has 16 residues. V was trimmed by 5 bases and J by 1 base, leaving 16 bases between them. The CDR3 nucleotides are TGTGCCAGCAGTGCGAGGGTAGCGACTGGCACAGATACGCAGTATTTT. This gives the protein CASSARVATGTDTQYF.

This chain uses TRBV6-1 with TRBJ2-7, with 7 bases that match TRBD2. V dropped 8 bases and J dropped 3; count of bases not matched to a gene: 10. The CDR3 is made up of 14 amino acids. Germline-derived CDR1 and CDR2 are MNHNS and SASEGT. The CDR3 here is CASSGGTRDYEQYF. The CDR3 nucleotides are TGTGCCAGCTCGGGGGGAACCAGGGACTACGAGCAGTACTTC.

This chain joins TRBV21-1 and TRBJ2-3; the DNA was not used to check the table's D call, TRBD1. TRBV21-1 is a recognized pseudogene. The CDR3 spans 14 residues. CDR3 in DNA: TGTGCCAGACCCGGGACAGGCTACACAGATACGCAGTATTTT. Protein: CARPGTGYTDTQYF.

The chain recombines TRBV6-5 with TRBJ1-1; D uncertain. CDR3 length: 15 amino acids. Germline values: CDR1 MNHEY, CDR2 SVGAGI. V lost 0 bases and J 7 bases, leaving 15 bases between the germline ends. In DNA form, the CDR3 reads TGTGCCAGCAGTTACTCGGGAAGGCCTCGAGGTGAAGCTTTCTTT. Amino acids: CASSYSGRPRGEAFF.

The chain uses TRBV18 and TRBJ2-1, with D possibly matching TRBD2 (5 bases). This CDR3 has 15 amino acids. Between the trimmed V and J ends, which lost 1 base and 3 bases, there was a span of 10 bases. In germline, CDR1 is KGHSH, CDR2 LQKENI. The CDR3, as DNA: TGTGCCAGCTCACCACGAGGGAACAGCTACAATGAGCAGTTCTTC. Protein sequence: CASSPRGNSYNEQFF.

The chain couples TRBV27 to TRBJ1-2; D is unresolved. The CDR3 consists of 14 residues. V lost 6 bases to trimming and J lost 4 bases, with 15 bases between them. Per germline, CDR1 MNHEY and CDR2 SMNVEV (reference sequence). DNA for the CDR3: TGTGCCAGCAGAATTCGACCCGATGGCTATGGCTACACCTTC. It encodes CASRIRPDGYGYTF.

In its sample, this clonotype was seen a few times. V usage is TRBV4-1 and J usage is TRBJ2-7, with D perhaps matching TRBD1 (6 bases). From germline, CDR1 is MGHRA and CDR2 YSYEKL. V lost 3 bases to trimming and J lost 0 bases, with 12 bases between them. The CDR3 is 15 residues long. The CDR3 DNA reads as TGCGCCAGCAGCCATTACCGGGACAACTCCTACGAGCAGTACTTC. Translating gives CASSHYRDNSYEQYF.

This rearrangement joins TRBV29-1 to TRBJ1-1, with D maybe TRBD1 (5 bases). Trimming stripped 3 bases from V and 6 bases from J, with 11 bases between. The CDR3 spans 12 residues. The germline CDR1 and CDR2 sequences are SQVTM and ANQGSEA. CDR3 DNA: TGCAGCGTTGAGTACTGGGGGGCTGAAGCTTTCTTT. Amino acids: CSVEYWGAEAFF.

Only a few counts were recorded for this clonotype. The CDR3 loop is CATKTGQGHDEQYF. The CDR3 coding sequence is TGTGCCACAAAAACAGGACAGGGTCACGACGAGCAGTACTTC. The V call is TRBV10-3, the J call TRBJ2-7, with 8 bases aligning to TRBD1. This CDR3 is built from 14 residues. Looked up from germline, CDR1 is ENHRY and CDR2 is SYGVKD. With 10 bases clipped from V and 5 bases from J, the junction kept 13 bases outside the gene matches.

This clonotype was seen a handful of times. V and J are TRBV14 and TRBJ2-7; 8 bases line up with TRBD1. Per germline, CDR1 SGHDN and CDR2 FVKESK. The CDR3 consists of 15 residues. V trimming: 4 bases; J trimming: 4 bases; junction bases outside the gene matches: 9. CDR3 region: CASSRTLTGAYEQYF. The CDR3 DNA reads as TGTGCCAGCAGCCGCACTCTGACAGGGGCGTACGAGCAGTACTTC.

The chain recombines TRBV20-1 with TRBJ1-1, with TRBD1 matching 10 bases. V lost 5 bases, J lost 0 bases, and 6 bases stayed unmatched. There are 15 residues in the CDR3. Germline CDR1 reads DFQATT; CDR2 reads SNEGSKA (reference sequence). CDR3 residues: CSARPGTGVNTEAFF. The DNA for the CDR3 is TGCAGTGCTCGTCCCGGGACAGGGGTGAACACTGAAGCTTTCTTT.

The table lists this clonotype with many counts. V gene TRBV7-9 combines with J gene TRBJ2-1; 13 bases are shared with TRBD2. The trim removed 5 bases at V and 7 bases at J, leaving 5 bases unmatched. Germline V gene sequence: CDR1 SEHNR, CDR2 FQNEAQ (reference sequence). The CDR3 has 15 amino acids. CDR3: CASSPAGLAGNEQFF. CDR3 coding DNA: TGTGCCAGCAGCCCAGCGGGACTAGCGGGAAATGAGCAGTTCTTC.

This chain connects TRBV7-2 to TRBJ2-7, with 13 bases fitting TRBD2. J lost 2 bases, V lost 5 bases, and 9 bases had no gene match. The CDR3 spans 17 residues. Germline V lookup: CDR1 SGHTA, CDR2 FQGNSA. CDR3: CASSRWTSGSLAYEQYF. CDR3 bases: TGTGCCAGCAGCCGATGGACTAGCGGGAGTTTAGCCTACGAGCAGTACTTC.

This clonotype was observed a few times. The V gene is TRBV29-1, the J gene TRBJ2-2, with D possibly TRBD2 on 6 matching bases. Trimming shortened V by 7 bases and J by 5 bases, and 17 bases separated the two germline ends. This CDR3 region has 14 residues. Germline V gene data show CDR1 as SQVTM and CDR2 as ANQGSEA. Here the CDR3 DNA reads TGCAGCGCCGGGAAGGGGAGGTTAACCGGGGAGCTGTTTTTT. Its protein product is CSAGKGRLTGELFF.

The chain employs TRBV12-5 and TRBJ1-2; D is unresolved. Germline V gives CDR1 LGHNT, CDR2 FRNRAP. This CDR3 spans 11 amino acids. The V and J ends lost 11 bases and 2 bases respectively, with 9 bases between them. Here the CDR3 DNA reads TGTGCTGGAGGCTCCAACTATGGCTACACCTTC. It codes for CAGGSNYGYTF.

This clonotype was observed a handful of times. The rearrangement links TRBV20-1 to TRBJ2-2; tentative D call: TRBD2 (6 bases). This CDR3 region has 14 residues. Germline CDR1 and CDR2: DFQATT and SNEGSKA (reference sequence). The ends were cut back, 7 bases at V and 4 bases at J, with 16 bases in the middle. The CDR3 DNA reads TGCAGTGTTTTAGCGGACCAGGGCACCGGGGAGCTGTTTTTT. Encoded protein: CSVLADQGTGELFF.